The source of this TCR beta chain is a study of human T cells and chemical hapten exposure. Across the whole study: Subjects had 2% DPC placed on about 2 cm by about 2 cm of upper inner arm skin for sensitization.

Each CDR3 protein gets one entry after TCRdb re-called the RACE reads with MiXCR. The sample holds more than 60,000 distinct CDR3 sequences, around 10% seen once. Germline V lookup: CDR1 SGHVS, CDR2 FQNEAQ. The V and J ends lost 1 base and 4 bases respectively, with 14 bases between them. CDR3 size: 15 residues. This clonotype has just a few counts. Time point noted: patch test 2, 6 weeks after DPC sensitization. Treatment denoted: therapeutic diphenylcyclopropenone sensitization with weekly scalp DPC. Blood draws preceded each patch test application. Sample donors consisted of patients with alopecia, aged 18 to 70 years, who were suitable for DPC. Sequencing started from total RNA isolated from unfractionated whole blood.

The sequence was collected from a woman aged 50 to 65 with alopecia areata. Some clones in this sample may be carry-over from other donors' samples. Material: whole blood, obtained in connection with sensitization to the hapten diphenylcyclopropenone (DPC). The J gene is TRBJ2-7, the V gene TRBV7-8, with D tentatively TRBD1 or TRBD2 (6 bases each). The CDR3 coding sequence is TGTGCCAGCAGCTTAGTCCCGGAGGGGGGTTACGAGCAGTACTTC. Its translation is CASSLVPEGGYEQYF.